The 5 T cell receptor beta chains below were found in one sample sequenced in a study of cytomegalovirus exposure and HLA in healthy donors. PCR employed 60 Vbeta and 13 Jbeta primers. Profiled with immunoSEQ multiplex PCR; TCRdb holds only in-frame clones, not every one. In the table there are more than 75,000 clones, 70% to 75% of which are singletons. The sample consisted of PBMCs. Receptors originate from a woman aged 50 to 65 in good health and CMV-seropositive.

Written as DNA, the CDR3 is TGCAGCGCCGAAAGAGGGACAGAAGCTTTCTTT. Translated, it gives CSAERGTEAFF. The chain carries TRBV29-1 and TRBJ1-1, with D possibly matching TRBD1 (6 bases). CDR1 and CDR2 (germline): SQVTM, ANQGSEA. The CDR3 is 11 amino acids. The V gene lost 7 bases and the J gene lost 8 bases, with 14 bases spanning the gap.

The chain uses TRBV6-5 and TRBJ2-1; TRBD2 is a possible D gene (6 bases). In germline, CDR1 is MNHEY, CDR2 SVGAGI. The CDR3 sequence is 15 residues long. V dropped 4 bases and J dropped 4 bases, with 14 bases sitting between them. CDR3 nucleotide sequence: TGTGCCAGCAGTTTACGGGAGTCGGGGTACAATGAGCAGTTCTTC. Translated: CASSLRESGYNEQFF.

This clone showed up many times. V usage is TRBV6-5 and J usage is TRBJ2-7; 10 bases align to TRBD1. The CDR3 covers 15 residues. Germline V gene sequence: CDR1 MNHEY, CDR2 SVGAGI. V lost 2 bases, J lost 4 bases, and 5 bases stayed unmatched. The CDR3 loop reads CASSYGTGDLYEQYF. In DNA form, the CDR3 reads TGTGCCAGCAGTTACGGGACAGGGGATCTTTACGAGCAGTACTTC.

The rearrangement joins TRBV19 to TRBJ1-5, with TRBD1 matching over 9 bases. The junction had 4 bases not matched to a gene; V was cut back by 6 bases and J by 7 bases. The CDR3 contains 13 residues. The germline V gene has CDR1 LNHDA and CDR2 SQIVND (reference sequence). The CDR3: CASSGTGKQPQHF. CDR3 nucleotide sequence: TGTGCCAGTAGCGGGACAGGGAAACAGCCCCAGCATTTT. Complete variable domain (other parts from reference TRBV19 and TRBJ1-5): DGGITQSPKYLFRKEGQNVTLSCEQNLNHDAMYWYRQDPGQGLRLIYYSQIVNDFQKGDIAEGYSVSREKKESFPLTVTSAQKNPTAFYLCASSGTGKQPQHFGDGTRLSIL.

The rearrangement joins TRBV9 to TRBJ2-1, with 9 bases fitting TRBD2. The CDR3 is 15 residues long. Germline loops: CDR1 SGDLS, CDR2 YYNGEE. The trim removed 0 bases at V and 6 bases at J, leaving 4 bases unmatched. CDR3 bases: TGTGCCAGCAGCGTAGGGGCTAGCGGGATCAATGAGCAGTTCTTC. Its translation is CASSVGASGINEQFF.